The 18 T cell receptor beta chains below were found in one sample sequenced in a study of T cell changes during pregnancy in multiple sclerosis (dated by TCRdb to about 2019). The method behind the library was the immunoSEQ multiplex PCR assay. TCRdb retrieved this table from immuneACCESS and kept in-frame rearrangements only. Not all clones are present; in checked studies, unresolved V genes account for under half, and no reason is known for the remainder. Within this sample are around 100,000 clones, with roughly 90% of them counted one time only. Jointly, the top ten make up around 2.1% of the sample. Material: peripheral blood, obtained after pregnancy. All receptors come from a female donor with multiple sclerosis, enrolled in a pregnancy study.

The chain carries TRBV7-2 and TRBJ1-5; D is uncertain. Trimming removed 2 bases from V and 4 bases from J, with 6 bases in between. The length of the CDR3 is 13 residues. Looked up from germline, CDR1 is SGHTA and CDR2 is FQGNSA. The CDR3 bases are TGTGCCAGCAGCTTAATAGAGAATCAGCCCCAGCATTTT. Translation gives CASSLIENQPQHF. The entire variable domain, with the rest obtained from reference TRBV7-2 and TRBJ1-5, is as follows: GAGVSQSPSNKVTEKGKDVELRCDPISGHTALYWYRQSLGQGLEFLIYFQGNSAPDKSGLPSDRFSAERTGGSVSTLTIQRTQQEDSAVYLCASSLIENQPQHFGDGTRLSIL.

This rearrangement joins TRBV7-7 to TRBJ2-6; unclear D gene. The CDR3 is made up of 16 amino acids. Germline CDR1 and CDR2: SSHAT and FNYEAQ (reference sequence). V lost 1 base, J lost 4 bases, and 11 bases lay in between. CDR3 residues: CASSLGAAWGANVLTF. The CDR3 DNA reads TGTGCCAGCAGCTTAGGGGCCGCGTGGGGGGCCAACGTCCTGACTTTC.

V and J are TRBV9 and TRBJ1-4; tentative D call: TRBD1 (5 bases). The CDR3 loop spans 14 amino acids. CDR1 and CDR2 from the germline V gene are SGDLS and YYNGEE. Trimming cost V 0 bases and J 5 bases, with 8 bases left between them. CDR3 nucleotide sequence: TGTGCCAGCAGCGTAGATTCAGGGAATGAAAAACTGTTTTTT. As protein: CASSVDSGNEKLFF.

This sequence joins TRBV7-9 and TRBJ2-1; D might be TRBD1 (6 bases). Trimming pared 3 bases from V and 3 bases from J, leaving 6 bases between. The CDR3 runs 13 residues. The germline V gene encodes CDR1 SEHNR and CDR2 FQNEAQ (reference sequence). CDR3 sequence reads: CASSLDSYNEQFF. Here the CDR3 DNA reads TGTGCCAGCAGCTTGGACAGCTACAATGAGCAGTTCTTC.

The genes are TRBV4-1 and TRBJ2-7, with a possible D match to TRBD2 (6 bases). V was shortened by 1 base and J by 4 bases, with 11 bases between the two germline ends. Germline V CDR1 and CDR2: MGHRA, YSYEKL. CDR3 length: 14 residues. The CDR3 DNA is TGCGCCAGCAGCCAAGCCGGGACTCGATACGAGCAGTACTTC. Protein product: CASSQAGTRYEQYF.

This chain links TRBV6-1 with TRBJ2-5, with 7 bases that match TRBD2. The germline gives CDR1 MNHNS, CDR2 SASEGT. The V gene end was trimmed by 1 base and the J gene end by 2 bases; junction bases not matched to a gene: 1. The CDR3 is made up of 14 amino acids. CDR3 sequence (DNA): TGTGCCAGCAGTGAAGGAGCGGGGCAAGAGACCCAGTACTTC. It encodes CASSEGAGQETQYF.

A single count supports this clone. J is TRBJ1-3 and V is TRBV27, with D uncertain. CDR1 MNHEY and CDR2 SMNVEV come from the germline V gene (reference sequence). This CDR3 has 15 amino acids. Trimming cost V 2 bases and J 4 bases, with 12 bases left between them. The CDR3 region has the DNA TGTGCCAGCAGTTTAAGGAACCCAGCGGGAAACACCATATATTTT. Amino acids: CASSLRNPAGNTIYF.

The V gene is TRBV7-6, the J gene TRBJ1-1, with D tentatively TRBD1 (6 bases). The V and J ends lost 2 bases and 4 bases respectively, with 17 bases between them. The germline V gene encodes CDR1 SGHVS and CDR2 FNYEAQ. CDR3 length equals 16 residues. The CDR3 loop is CASSLLGAGGVTEAFF. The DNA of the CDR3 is TGTGCCAGCAGCTTATTGGGGGCTGGTGGGGTCACTGAAGCTTTCTTT.

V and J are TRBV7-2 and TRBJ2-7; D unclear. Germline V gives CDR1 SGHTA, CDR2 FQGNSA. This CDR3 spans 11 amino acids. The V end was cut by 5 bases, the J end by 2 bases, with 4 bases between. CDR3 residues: CASSLTYEQYF. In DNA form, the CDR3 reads TGTGCCAGCAGCCTAACCTACGAGCAGTACTTC.

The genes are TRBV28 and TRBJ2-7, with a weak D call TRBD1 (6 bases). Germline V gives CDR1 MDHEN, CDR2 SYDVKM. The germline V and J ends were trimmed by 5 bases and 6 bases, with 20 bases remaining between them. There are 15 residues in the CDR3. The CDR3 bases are TGTGCCAGCAGTGGTCCGACAGGTGCCCCGGCCGAGCAGTACTTC. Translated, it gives CASSGPTGAPAEQYF.

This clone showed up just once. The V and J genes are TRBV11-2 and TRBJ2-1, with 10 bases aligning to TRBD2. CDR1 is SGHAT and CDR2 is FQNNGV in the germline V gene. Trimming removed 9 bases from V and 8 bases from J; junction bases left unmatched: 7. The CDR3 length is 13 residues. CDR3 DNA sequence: TGTGCCAGTAGGGCTAGCGGGAGCTATGAGCAGTTCTTC. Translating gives CASRASGSYEQFF.

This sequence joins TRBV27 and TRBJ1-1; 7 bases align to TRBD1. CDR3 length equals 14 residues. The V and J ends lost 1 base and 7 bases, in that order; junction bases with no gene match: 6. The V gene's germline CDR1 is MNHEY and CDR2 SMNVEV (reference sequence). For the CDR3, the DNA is TGTGCCAGCAGTTTATACAGGGGAGAGATTGAAGCTTTCTTT. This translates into CASSLYRGEIEAFF.

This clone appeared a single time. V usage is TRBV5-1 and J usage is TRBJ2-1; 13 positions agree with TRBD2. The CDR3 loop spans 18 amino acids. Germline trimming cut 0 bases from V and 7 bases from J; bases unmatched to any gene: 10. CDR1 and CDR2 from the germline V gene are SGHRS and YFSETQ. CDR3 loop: CASSLAPLPGLAGNEQFF. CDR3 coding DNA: TGCGCCAGCAGCTTGGCCCCCTTACCGGGACTAGCGGGAAATGAGCAGTTCTTC.

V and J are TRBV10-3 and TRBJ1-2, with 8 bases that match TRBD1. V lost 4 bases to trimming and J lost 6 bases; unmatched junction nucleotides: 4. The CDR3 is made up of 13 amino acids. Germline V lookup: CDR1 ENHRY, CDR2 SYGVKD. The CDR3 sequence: CAISGTGSHGYTF. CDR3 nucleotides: TGTGCCATCAGTGGGACAGGGAGTCATGGCTACACCTTC.

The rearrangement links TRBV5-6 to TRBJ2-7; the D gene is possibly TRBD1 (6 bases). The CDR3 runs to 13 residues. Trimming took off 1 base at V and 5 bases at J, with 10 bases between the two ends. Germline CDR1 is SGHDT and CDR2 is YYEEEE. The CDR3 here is CASSLTGINEQYF. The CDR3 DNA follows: TGTGCCAGCAGCTTGACAGGGATCAACGAGCAGTACTTC.

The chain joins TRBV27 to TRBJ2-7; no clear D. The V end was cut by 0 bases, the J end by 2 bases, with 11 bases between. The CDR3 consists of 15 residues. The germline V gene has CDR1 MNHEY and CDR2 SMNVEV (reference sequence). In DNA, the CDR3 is TGTGCCAGCAGTTTATCACGAAGTGGGCCCTACGAGCAGTACTTC. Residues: CASSLSRSGPYEQYF.

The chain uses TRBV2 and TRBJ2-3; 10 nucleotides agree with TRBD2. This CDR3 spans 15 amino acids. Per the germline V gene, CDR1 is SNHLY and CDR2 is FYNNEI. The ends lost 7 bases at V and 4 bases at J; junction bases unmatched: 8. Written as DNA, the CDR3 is TGTGCCAGCAAGAAGAGCGGGGGGGCGGCAGATACGCAGTATTTT. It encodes CASKKSGGAADTQYF. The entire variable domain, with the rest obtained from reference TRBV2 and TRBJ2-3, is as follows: EPEVTQTPSHQVTQMGQEVILRCVPISNHLYFYWYRQILGQKVEFLVSFYNNEISEKSEIFDDQFSVERPDGSNFTLKIRSTKLEDSAMYFCASKKSGGAADTQYFGPGTRLTVL.

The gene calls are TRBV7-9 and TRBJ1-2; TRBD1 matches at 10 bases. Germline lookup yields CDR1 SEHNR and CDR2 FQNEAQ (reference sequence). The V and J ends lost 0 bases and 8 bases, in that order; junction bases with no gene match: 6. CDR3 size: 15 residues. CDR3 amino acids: CASSLAGTGAQGYTF. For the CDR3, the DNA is TGTGCCAGCAGCTTAGCGGGGACAGGGGCGCAGGGCTACACCTTC.